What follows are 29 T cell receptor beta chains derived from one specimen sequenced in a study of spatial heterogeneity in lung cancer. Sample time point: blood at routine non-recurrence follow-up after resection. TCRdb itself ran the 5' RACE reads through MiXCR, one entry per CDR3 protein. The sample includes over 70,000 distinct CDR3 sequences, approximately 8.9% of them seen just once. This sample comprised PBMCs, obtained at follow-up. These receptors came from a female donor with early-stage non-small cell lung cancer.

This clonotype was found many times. The DNA of the CDR3 is TGTGCCAGCAGCTCCGGGACGGTCCCCTACGAGCAGTACTTC. It specifies CASSSGTVPYEQYF. V and J are TRBV4-2 and TRBJ2-7, with D perhaps TRBD1 or TRBD2 (5 bases each). CDR3 length equals 14 residues. The germline V and J ends were trimmed by 5 bases and 2 bases, with 13 bases remaining between them. Looked up from germline, CDR1 is LGHNA and CDR2 is YNFKEQ.

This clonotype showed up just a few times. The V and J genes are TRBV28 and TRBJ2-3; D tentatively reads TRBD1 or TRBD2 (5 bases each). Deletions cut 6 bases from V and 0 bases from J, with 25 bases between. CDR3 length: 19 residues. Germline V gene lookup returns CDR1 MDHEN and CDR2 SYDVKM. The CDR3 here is CASSPFMGAGSGSTDTQYF. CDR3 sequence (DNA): TGTGCCAGCAGCCCCTTTATGGGCGCAGGGAGTGGTAGCACAGATACGCAGTATTTT. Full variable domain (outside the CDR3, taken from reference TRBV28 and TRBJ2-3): DVKVTQSSRYLVKRTGEKVFLECVQDMDHENMFWYRQDPGLGLRLIYFSYDVKMKEKGDIPEGYSVSREKKERFSLILESASTNQTSMYLCASSPFMGAGSGSTDTQYFGPGTRLTVL.

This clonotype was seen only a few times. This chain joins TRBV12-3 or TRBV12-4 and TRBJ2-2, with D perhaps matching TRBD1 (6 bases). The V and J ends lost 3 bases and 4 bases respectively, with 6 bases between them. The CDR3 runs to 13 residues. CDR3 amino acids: CASSFRGTGELFF. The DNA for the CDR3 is TGTGCCAGCAGTTTCAGGGGCACCGGGGAGCTGTTTTTT.

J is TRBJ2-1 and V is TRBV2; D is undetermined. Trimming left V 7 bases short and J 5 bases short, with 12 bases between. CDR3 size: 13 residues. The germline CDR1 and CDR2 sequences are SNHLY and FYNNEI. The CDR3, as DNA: TGTGCCAGCAAGGTCGGTTTCAACAATGAGCAGTTCTTC. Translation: CASKVGFNNEQFF.

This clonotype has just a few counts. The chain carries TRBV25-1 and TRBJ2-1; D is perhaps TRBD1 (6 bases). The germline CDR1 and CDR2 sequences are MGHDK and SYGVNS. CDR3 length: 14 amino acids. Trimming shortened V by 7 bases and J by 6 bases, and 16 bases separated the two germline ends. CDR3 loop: CASTSLRGGNEQFF. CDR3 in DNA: TGTGCCAGCACCTCCCTCAGGGGCGGCAATGAGCAGTTCTTC.

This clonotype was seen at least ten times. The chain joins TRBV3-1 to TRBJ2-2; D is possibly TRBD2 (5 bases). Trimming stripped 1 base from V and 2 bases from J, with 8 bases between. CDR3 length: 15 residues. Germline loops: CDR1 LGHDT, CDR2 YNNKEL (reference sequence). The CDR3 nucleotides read TGTGCCAGCAGCCAAGCCCGGGGAAACACCGGGGAGCTGTTTTTT. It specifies CASSQARGNTGELFF.

The CDR3 protein is CASSLTSGPLTNEKLFF. The CDR3 region has the DNA TGTGCCAGCAGTTTAACCAGTGGTCCTCTAACTAATGAAAAACTGTTTTTT. The genes are TRBV12-3 or TRBV12-4 and TRBJ1-4, with D unresolved. This CDR3 has 17 residues. V was shortened by 2 bases and J by 1 base, with 14 bases between the two germline ends.

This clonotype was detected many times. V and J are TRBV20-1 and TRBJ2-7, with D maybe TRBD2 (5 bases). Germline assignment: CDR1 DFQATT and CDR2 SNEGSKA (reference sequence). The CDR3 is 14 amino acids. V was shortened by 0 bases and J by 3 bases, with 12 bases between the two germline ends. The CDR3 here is CSARDPSGDYEQYF. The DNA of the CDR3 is TGCAGTGCTAGAGATCCTTCCGGGGACTACGAGCAGTACTTC.

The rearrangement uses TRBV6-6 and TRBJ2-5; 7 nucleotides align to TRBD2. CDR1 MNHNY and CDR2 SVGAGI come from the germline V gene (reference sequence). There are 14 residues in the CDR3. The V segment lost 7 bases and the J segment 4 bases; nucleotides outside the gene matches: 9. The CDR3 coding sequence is TGTGCCAGCACATCGAGCCCGGGGGGAGAGACCCAGTACTTC. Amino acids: CASTSSPGGETQYF.

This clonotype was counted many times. CDR3: CASGVSYEQYF. The DNA for the CDR3 is TGTGCGTCAGGGGTGTCCTACGAGCAGTACTTC. The chain recombines TRBV28 with TRBJ2-7, with D possibly matching TRBD1 (6 bases). Germline V gives CDR1 MDHEN, CDR2 SYDVKM. This CDR3 region has 11 residues.

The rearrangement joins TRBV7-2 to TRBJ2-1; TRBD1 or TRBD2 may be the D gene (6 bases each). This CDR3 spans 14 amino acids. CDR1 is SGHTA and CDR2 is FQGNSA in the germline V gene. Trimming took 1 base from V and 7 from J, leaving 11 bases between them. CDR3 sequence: CASSLDGGWNEQFF. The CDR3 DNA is TGTGCCAGCAGCTTAGACGGGGGCTGGAATGAGCAGTTCTTC.

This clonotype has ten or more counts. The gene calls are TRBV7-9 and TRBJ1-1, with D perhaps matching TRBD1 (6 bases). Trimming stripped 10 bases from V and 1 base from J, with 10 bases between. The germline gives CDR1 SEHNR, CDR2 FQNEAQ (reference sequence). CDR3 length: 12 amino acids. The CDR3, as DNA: TGTGCCATTCTAGGGGGGAACACTGAAGCTTTCTTT. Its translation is CAILGGNTEAFF. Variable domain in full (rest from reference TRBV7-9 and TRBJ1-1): DTGVSQNPRHKITKRGQNVTFRCDPISEHNRLYWYRQTLGQGPEFLTYFQNEAQLEKSRLLSDRFSAERPKGSFSTLEIQRTEQGDSAMYLCAILGGNTEAFFGQGTRLTVV.

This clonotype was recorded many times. In DNA form, the CDR3 reads TGTGCCAGCAGCCAAGAACGAAGGGGCTCCTACGAGCAGTACTTC. Its protein is CASSQERRGSYEQYF. The chain recombines TRBV14 with TRBJ2-7; a weak D match, TRBD1 (5 bases). This CDR3 spans 15 amino acids. The V gene lost 0 bases and the J gene lost 0 bases, with 9 bases spanning the gap. Germline assignment: CDR1 SGHDN and CDR2 FVKESK. Complete variable domain (other parts from reference TRBV14 and TRBJ2-7): EAGVTQFPSHSVIEKGQTVTLRCDPISGHDNLYWYRRVMGKEIKFLLHFVKESKQDESGMPNNRFLAERTGGTYSTLKVQPAELEDSGVYFCASSQERRGSYEQYFGPGTRLTVT.

This CDR3 is CATSPGLGTDTQYF. The CDR3 nucleotides read TGTGCCACCAGCCCGGGACTCGGCACAGATACGCAGTATTTT. This chain links TRBV15 with TRBJ2-3, with TRBD2 as a possible D gene (6 bases). The CDR3 extends over 14 amino acids. V was trimmed by 5 bases and J by 1 base, leaving 10 bases between them. CDR1 LNHNV and CDR2 YYDKDF come from the germline V gene (reference sequence).

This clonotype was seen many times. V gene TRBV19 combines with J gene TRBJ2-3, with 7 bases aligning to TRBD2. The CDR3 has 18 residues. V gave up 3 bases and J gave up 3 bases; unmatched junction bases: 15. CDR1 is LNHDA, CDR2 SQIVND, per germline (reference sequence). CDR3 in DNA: TGTGCCAGTAGTATCAGGGAGTCCGTCGGGAGGTCGACAGATACGCAGTATTTT. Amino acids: CASSIRESVGRSTDTQYF.

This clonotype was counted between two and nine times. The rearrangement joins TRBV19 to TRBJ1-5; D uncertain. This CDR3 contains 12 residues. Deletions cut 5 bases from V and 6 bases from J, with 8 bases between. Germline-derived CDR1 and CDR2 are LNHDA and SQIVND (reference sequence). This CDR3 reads CASSERSQPQHF. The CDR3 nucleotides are TGTGCCAGTAGTGAGCGATCTCAGCCCCAGCATTTT.

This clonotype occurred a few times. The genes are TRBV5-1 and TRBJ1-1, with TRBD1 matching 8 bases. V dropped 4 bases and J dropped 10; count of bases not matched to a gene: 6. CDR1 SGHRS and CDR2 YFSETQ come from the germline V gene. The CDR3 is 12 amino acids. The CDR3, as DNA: TGCGCCAGCAGCCCAGACAGGGGTGGAGCTTTCTTT. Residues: CASSPDRGGAFF.

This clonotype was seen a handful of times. The CDR3 bases are TGTGCCAGCAGCTTAACGGGGGGAGGAGATACGCAGTATTTT. Its protein product is CASSLTGGGDTQYF. The chain couples TRBV7-9 to TRBJ2-3, with TRBD2 identical over 7 bases. V trimming: 2 bases; J trimming: 5 bases; junction bases outside the gene matches: 4. Germline V gene sequence: CDR1 SEHNR, CDR2 FQNEAQ (reference sequence). CDR3 length equals 14 residues.

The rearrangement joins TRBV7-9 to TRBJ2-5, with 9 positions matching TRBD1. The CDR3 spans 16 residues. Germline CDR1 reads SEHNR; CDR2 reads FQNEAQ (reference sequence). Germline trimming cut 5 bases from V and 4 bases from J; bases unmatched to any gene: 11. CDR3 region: CASSTRPGQGGETQYF. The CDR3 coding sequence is TGTGCCAGCAGCACACGACCGGGACAGGGAGGAGAGACCCAGTACTTC.

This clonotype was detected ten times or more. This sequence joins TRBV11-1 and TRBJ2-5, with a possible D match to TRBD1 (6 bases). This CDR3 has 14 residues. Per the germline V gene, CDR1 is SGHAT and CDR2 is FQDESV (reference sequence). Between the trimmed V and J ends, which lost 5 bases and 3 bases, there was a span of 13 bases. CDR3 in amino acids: CASSPGQWKETQYF. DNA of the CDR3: TGTGCCAGCAGCCCAGGACAGTGGAAAGAGACCCAGTACTTC.

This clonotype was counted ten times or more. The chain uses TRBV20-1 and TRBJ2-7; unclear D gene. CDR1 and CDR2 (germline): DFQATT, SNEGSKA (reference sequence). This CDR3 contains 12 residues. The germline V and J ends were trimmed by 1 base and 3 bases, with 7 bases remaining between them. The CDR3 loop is CSARGTSYEQYF. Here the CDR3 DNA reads TGCAGTGCTAGAGGGACCAGCTACGAGCAGTACTTC.

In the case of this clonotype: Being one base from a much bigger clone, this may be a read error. The CDR3 DNA reads TGTGCCAGCAGATTACTAGGGGTCTACAATGAGCAGTTCTTC. Its protein product is CASRLLGVYNEQFF. The genes are TRBV7-9 and TRBJ2-1; TRBD1 or TRBD2 may be the D gene (5 bases each). The V end was cut by 6 bases, the J end by 3 bases, with 12 bases between. Germline CDR1 reads SEHNR; CDR2 reads FQNEAQ (reference sequence). The CDR3 contains 14 residues.

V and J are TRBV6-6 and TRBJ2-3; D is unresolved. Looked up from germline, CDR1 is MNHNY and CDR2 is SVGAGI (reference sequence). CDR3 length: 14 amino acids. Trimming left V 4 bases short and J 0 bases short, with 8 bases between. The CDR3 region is CASSSPTSTDTQYF. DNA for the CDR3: TGTGCCAGCAGTTCGCCGACTAGCACAGATACGCAGTATTTT.

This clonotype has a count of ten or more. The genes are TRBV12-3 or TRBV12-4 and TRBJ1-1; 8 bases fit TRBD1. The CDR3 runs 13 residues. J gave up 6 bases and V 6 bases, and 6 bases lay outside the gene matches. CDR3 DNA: TGTGCCAGCAGAGTTAGGACAGGGCCTGAAGCTTTCTTT. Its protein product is CASRVRTGPEAFF.

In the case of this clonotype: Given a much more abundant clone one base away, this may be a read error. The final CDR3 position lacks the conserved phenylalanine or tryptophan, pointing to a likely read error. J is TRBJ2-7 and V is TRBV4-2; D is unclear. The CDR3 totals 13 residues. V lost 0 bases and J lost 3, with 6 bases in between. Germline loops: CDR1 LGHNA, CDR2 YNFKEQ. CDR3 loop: CASSQDGLYEQYS. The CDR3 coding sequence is TGTGCCAGCAGCCAAGACGGCCTCTACGAGCAGTACTCC.

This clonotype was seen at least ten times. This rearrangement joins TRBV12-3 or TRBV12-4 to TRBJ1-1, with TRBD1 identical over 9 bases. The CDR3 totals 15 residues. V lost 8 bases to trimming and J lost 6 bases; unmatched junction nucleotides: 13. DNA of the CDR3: TGTGCCAGCCAGAAGGGAAATACAGGGGGCGCTGAAGCTTTCTTT. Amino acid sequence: CASQKGNTGGAEAFF.

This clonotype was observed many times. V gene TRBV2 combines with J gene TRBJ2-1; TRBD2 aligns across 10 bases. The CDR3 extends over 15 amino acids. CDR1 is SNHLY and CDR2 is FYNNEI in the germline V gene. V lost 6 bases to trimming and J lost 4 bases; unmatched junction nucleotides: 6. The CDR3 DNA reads TGTGCCAGCAGCTGGGCTAGCGGGGGATACAATGAGCAGTTCTTC. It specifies CASSWASGGYNEQFF.

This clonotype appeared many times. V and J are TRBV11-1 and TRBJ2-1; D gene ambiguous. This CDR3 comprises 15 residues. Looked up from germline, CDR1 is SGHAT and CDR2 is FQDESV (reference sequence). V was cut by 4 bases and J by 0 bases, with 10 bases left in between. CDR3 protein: CASSSDTFSYNEQFF. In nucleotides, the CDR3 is TGTGCCAGCAGCTCGGATACCTTCTCCTACAATGAGCAGTTCTTC.

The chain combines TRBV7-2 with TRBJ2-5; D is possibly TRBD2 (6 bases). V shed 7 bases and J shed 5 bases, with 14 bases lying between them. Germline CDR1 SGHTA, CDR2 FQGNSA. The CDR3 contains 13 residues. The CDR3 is CASNLIAVETQYF. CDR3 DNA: TGTGCCAGCAATCTAATAGCGGTGGAGACCCAGTACTTC.